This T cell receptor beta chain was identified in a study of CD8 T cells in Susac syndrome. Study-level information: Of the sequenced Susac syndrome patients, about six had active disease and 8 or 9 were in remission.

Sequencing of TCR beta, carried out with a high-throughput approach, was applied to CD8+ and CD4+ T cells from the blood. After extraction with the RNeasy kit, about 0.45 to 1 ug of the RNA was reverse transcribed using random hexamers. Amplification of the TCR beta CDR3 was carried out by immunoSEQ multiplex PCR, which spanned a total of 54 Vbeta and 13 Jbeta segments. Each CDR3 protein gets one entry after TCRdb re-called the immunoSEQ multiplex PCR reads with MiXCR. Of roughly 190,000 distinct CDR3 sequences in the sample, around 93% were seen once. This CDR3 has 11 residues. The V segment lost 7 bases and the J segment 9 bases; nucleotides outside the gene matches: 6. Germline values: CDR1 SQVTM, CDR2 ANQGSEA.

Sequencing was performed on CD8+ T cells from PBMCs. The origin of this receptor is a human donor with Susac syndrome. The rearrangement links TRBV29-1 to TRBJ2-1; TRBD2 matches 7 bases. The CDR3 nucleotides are TGCAGCGGGGAGGGCCGGGGTGAGCAGTTCTTC. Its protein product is CSGEGRGEQFF.